This TCR beta chain was identified during a study of Graves' ophthalmopathy and Graves' hyperthyroidism. At least ten counts were recorded for this clonotype. Antigen: not known. Hyperthyroidism cases were recent diagnoses of under 2 months' duration in people aged 18 to 65. Additional autoimmune diseases, uncontrolled infections, pregnancy or lactation disqualified patients. General study findings and limits: The majority of expanded thyroid clonotypes above 0.001 frequency also occurred in blood. Forecasting of ophthalmopathy progression by the model achieved approximately 70% sensitivity and roughly 75% specificity.

Amplification of TCR beta CDR3 regions used RNA transcripts. Second-round multiplex PCR followed a first-round RT-PCR using HTBI primers. TCRdb itself ran the multiplex PCR reads through MiXCR, one entry per CDR3 protein. Here the sample spans over a million distinct CDR3 sequences, about 40% being singletons. This sequence originates from an adult man with Graves' hyperthyroidism. Sequencing was carried out using peripheral blood or thyroid tissue (not recorded which).

The CDR3 DNA reads as TGTGCCATCATTCGCATCGAAACGAACACCGGGGAGCTGTTTTTT. It codes for CAIIRIETNTGELFF. The chain uses TRBV10-3 and TRBJ2-2; D not certain. The V gene's germline CDR1 is ENHRY and CDR2 SYGVKD. The ends were cut back, 7 bases at V and 0 bases at J, with 12 bases in the middle. There are 15 residues in the CDR3.